These 20 T cell receptor beta chains came from one sample sequenced in a study of blood T cell repertoires in COVID-19. The protocol was immunoSEQ multiplex PCR, while the TCRdb copy is restricted to in-frame clones and leaves out a portion. The repertoire holds around 230,000 clones, roughly 88% seen once, with 3% to 4.5% in the top ten. Input material: PBMCs or T cells enriched from blood (not recorded which). The receptors come from a woman aged 40-49 years with acute COVID-19.

Here the CDR3 DNA reads TGTGCCAGCAGCTTCGGCAGGAACTATGGCTACACCTTC. Residues: CASSFGRNYGYTF. The gene calls are TRBV7-3 and TRBJ1-2; unclear D gene. Germline V gene sequence: CDR1 SGHTA, CDR2 FQGTGA. V was cut by 3 bases and J by 2 bases, with 7 bases left in between. The CDR3 runs 13 residues. The full variable domain, rest sourced from reference TRBV7-3 and TRBJ1-2, is GAGVSQTPSNKVTEKGKYVELRCDPISGHTALYWYRQSLGQGPEFLIYFQGTGAADDSGLPNDRFFAVRPEGSVSTLKIQRTERGDSAVYLCASSFGRNYGYTFGSGTRLTVV.

The rearrangement uses TRBV14 and TRBJ1-2; 7 bases fit TRBD1. Germline V gives CDR1 SGHDN, CDR2 FVKESK. Germline trimming cut 1 base from V and 4 bases from J; bases unmatched to any gene: 6. The CDR3 runs to 15 residues. The CDR3 coding sequence is TGTGCCAGCAGCCAAGTAACGGGACAGATCTATGGCTACACCTTC. Protein product: CASSQVTGQIYGYTF.

CDR3 nucleotide sequence: TGTGCCAGCAGCCGGGACAGGGCGGGTAATTCACCCCTCCACTTT. Translated, it gives CASSRDRAGNSPLHF. The chain couples TRBV6-6 to TRBJ1-6; 9 bases align to TRBD1. The CDR3 is 15 amino acids. Per germline, CDR1 MNHNY and CDR2 SVGAGI (reference sequence). V trimming: 6 bases; J trimming: 6 bases; junction bases outside the gene matches: 6.

This chain links TRBV7-2 with TRBJ1-2; TRBD1 agrees at 7 bases. Germline V lookup: CDR1 SGHTA, CDR2 FQGNSA. V lost 1 base and J lost 5; bases outside the gene matches: 7. The CDR3 consists of 15 residues. This CDR3 is CASSLGDSARYGYTF. CDR3 nucleotide sequence: TGTGCCAGCAGCTTAGGGGACAGCGCCAGGTATGGCTACACCTTC.

The rearrangement links TRBV6-5 to TRBJ1-2; no reliable D call. From germline, CDR1 is MNHEY and CDR2 SVGAGI. This CDR3 has 14 amino acids. The V end lost 4 bases, the J end lost 4 bases, and 13 bases lay between the germline ends. The CDR3 loop is CASSLRPHVYGYTF. CDR3 nucleotide sequence: TGTGCCAGCAGTTTGAGGCCCCACGTCTATGGCTACACCTTC.

The rearrangement joins TRBV4-2 to TRBJ1-2; D unresolved. The CDR3 sequence is 16 residues long. Trimming took off 2 bases at V and 4 bases at J, with 17 bases between the two ends. Germline values: CDR1 LGHNA, CDR2 YNFKEQ. This CDR3 reads CASSQNEDWFGYGYTF. The CDR3 region has the DNA TGTGCCAGCAGCCAAAATGAGGACTGGTTTGGCTATGGCTACACCTTC.

The chain employs TRBV18 and TRBJ1-6, with D possibly TRBD1 on 5 matching bases. V shed 3 bases and J shed 5 bases, with 11 bases lying between them. This CDR3 has 15 residues. Germline V gives CDR1 KGHSH, CDR2 LQKENI. The CDR3 sequence is CASSPTPGNNSPLHF. The CDR3 nucleotides read TGTGCCAGCTCACCGACCCCAGGGAATAATTCACCCCTCCACTTT.

V gene TRBV7-9 combines with J gene TRBJ2-1; TRBD2 aligns across 11 bases. The CDR3 consists of 16 residues. Germline V CDR1 and CDR2: SEHNR, FQNEAQ (reference sequence). With V trimmed by 6 bases and J by 4 bases, 8 bases remained unmatched. The CDR3 DNA reads TGTGCCAGCAGGAATCCTAGCGGGGGGCTGTACAATGAGCAGTTCTTC. Its translation is CASRNPSGGLYNEQFF.

The CDR3 coding sequence is TGTGCCAGCAGTTTCTCAGATTTTAATGAAAAACTGTTTTTT. Encoded protein: CASSFSDFNEKLFF. The chain couples TRBV27 to TRBJ1-4, with unresolved D. The CDR3 consists of 14 residues. V shed 3 bases and J shed 4 bases, with 9 bases lying between them. Per germline, CDR1 MNHEY and CDR2 SMNVEV (reference sequence).

The genes are TRBV7-9 and TRBJ1-1, with 7 positions matching TRBD1. This CDR3 is built from 14 residues. Germline V gene lookup returns CDR1 SEHNR and CDR2 FQNEAQ (reference sequence). V was clipped by 5 bases and J by 4 bases; unmatched bases: 7. In DNA form, the CDR3 reads TGTGCCAGCAGCCAAACAGGGGATGGCACTGAAGCTTTCTTT. Its protein product is CASSQTGDGTEAFF.

This chain links TRBV5-1 with TRBJ2-7; a weak D match, TRBD1 (5 bases). The CDR3 has 15 residues. V lost 0 bases and J 1 base, leaving 11 bases between the germline ends. Germline CDR1 is SGHRS and CDR2 is YFSETQ. CDR3 residues: CASSLGQMPSYEQYF. Here the CDR3 DNA reads TGCGCCAGCAGCTTGGGACAGATGCCTTCCTACGAGCAGTACTTC. The full variable domain, with the rest looked up from reference TRBV5-1 and TRBJ2-7, is KAGVTQTPRYLIKTRGQQVTLSCSPISGHRSVSWYQQTPGQGLQFLFEYFSETQRNKGNFPGRFSGRQFSNSRSEMNVSTLELGDSALYLCASSLGQMPSYEQYFGPGTRLTVT.

The V call is TRBV14, the J call TRBJ1-2; TRBD1 agrees at 7 bases. The V gene's germline CDR1 is SGHDN and CDR2 FVKESK. The length of the CDR3 is 16 residues. Trimming removed 3 bases from V and 7 bases from J; junction bases left unmatched: 14. CDR3: CASSQALQGTGGGYTF. The CDR3 DNA follows: TGTGCCAGCAGCCAGGCACTACAGGGGACCGGAGGTGGCTACACCTTC. The full variable domain, with the rest looked up from reference TRBV14 and TRBJ1-2, is EAGVTQFPSHSVIEKGQTVTLRCDPISGHDNLYWYRRVMGKEIKFLLHFVKESKQDESGMPNNRFLAERTGGTYSTLKVQPAELEDSGVYFCASSQALQGTGGGYTFGSGTRLTVV.

This sequence joins TRBV30 and TRBJ1-6, with TRBD1 identical over 7 bases. CDR1 is GTSNPN, CDR2 SVGIG, per germline (reference sequence). The junction had 8 bases not matched to a gene; V was cut back by 5 bases and J by 7 bases. The CDR3 covers 14 residues. The CDR3 spells CAWGTSGGNSPLHF. CDR3 nucleotides: TGTGCCTGGGGGACATCAGGGGGGAATTCACCCCTCCACTTT.

This clone was seen a handful of times. The genes are TRBV6-6 and TRBJ1-3, with D perhaps TRBD1 (6 bases). Deletions cut 0 bases from V and 0 bases from J, with 6 bases between. The CDR3 is 15 residues long. Per germline, CDR1 MNHNY and CDR2 SVGAGI (reference sequence). CDR3 region: CASSYSGHSGNTIYF. CDR3 coding DNA: TGTGCCAGCAGTTACTCGGGACACTCTGGAAACACCATATATTTT.

This chain links TRBV9 with TRBJ2-5; a weak D match, TRBD1 (5 bases). The CDR3 is 14 residues long. Germline CDR1 is SGDLS and CDR2 is YYNGEE. The germline V and J ends were trimmed by 0 bases and 4 bases, with 10 bases remaining between them. The chain's CDR3 is CASSVAGMVETQYF. The DNA for the CDR3 is TGTGCCAGCAGCGTAGCAGGGATGGTAGAGACCCAGTACTTC.

The V and J genes are TRBV6-5 and TRBJ1-5; maybe TRBD1 (6 bases). Germline CDR1 is MNHEY and CDR2 is SVGAGI. Trimming left V 6 bases short and J 5 bases short, with 8 bases between. The CDR3 spans 12 residues. The CDR3 DNA follows: TGTGCCAGCAGACAGGGTGATCAGCCCCAGCATTTT. This translates into CASRQGDQPQHF.

The chain recombines TRBV6-1 with TRBJ1-1; D gene ambiguous. Trimming cost V 5 bases and J 0 bases, with 10 bases left between them. CDR1 and CDR2 (germline): MNHNS, SASEGT. The CDR3 length is 14 residues. CDR3 region: CASSLWALNTEAFF. The CDR3 coding sequence is TGTGCCAGCAGTCTCTGGGCGTTGAACACTGAAGCTTTCTTT.

The chain links TRBV18 to TRBJ2-5; 11 nucleotides align to TRBD2. The CDR3 loop spans 17 amino acids. The trim removed 4 bases at V and 0 bases at J, leaving 7 bases unmatched. CDR1 and CDR2 (germline): KGHSH, LQKENI. Here the CDR3 DNA reads TGTGCCAGCTCACGGACTAGCGGGTCCCCGTACCAAGAGACCCAGTACTTC. Amino acid sequence: CASSRTSGSPYQETQYF. The whole variable domain, filled in from reference TRBV18 and TRBJ2-5, reads NAGVMQNPRHLVRRRGQEARLRCSPMKGHSHVYWYRQLPEEGLKFMVYLQKENIIDESGMPKERFSAEFPKEGPSILRIQQVVRGDSAAYFCASSRTSGSPYQETQYFGPGTRLLVL.

V and J are TRBV21-1 and TRBJ1-5. TRBV21-1 constitutes a pseudogene. The length of the CDR3 is 13 residues. CDR3 nucleotide sequence: TGTGCCAGCAGCAAATGGTCGAGTCAGCCCCAGCATTTT. Protein sequence: CASSKWSSQPQHF.

The chain employs TRBV3-1 (or the pseudogene TRBV3-2) and TRBJ2-3; 7 bases align to TRBD2. CDR3 length: 16 residues. CDR1 LGHDT and CDR2 YNNKEL come from the germline V gene (reference sequence). J lost 4 bases, V lost 0 bases, and 7 bases had no gene match. CDR3 sequence reads: CASSQDTAGPADTQYF. In DNA form, the CDR3 reads TGTGCCAGCAGCCAAGATACAGCGGGGCCCGCAGATACGCAGTATTTT.